The 15 T cell receptor beta chains in this list originate from one sample, sequenced in a study of kidney transplant recipient with SARS-CoV-2 infection. In TCRdb, the reads were re-called with MiXCR into one record per CDR3 protein. Of 200,000 to 250,000 distinct CDR3 sequences listed, 29% are singletons. Sample: a blood sample, taken at baseline and between days 110 and 120 from a kidney transplant recipient. These receptors were obtained from a male patient aged 25-45 years who had COVID-19 and was a kidney transplant recipient. Some T cells may have originated in the graft donor.

This chain joins TRBV11-3 and TRBJ1-2, with unresolved D. Germline V gives CDR1 SGHNT, CDR2 YENEEA. CDR3 length equals 17 residues. V gave up 5 bases and J gave up 4 bases, with 23 bases separating them. The CDR3 DNA reads as TGTGCCAGCAGCCGCGTCAGCGATCTCGTAAAGACCTATGGCTACACCTTC. Translating gives CASSRVSDLVKTYGYTF.

This clonotype came up many times. This chain links TRBV3-1 with TRBJ1-2; D remains ambiguous. Trimming pared 5 bases from V and 4 bases from J, leaving 23 bases between. Looked up from germline, CDR1 is LGHDT and CDR2 is YNNKEL (reference sequence). The CDR3 is made up of 17 amino acids. The CDR3 here is CASSTCVTLRKTYGYTF. The CDR3, as DNA: TGTGCCAGCAGCACGTGCGTCACCCTTCGAAAGACCTATGGCTACACCTTC.

This clonotype appeared many times. The chain joins TRBV7-9 to TRBJ1-5; maybe TRBD1 (5 bases). CDR3 size: 16 residues. V was cut by 1 base and J by 2 bases, with 12 bases left in between. Germline loops: CDR1 SEHNR, CDR2 FQNEAQ (reference sequence). CDR3 sequence: CASSLDTGQGNQPQHF. CDR3 sequence (DNA): TGTGCCAGCAGCTTAGACACGGGGCAAGGCAATCAGCCCCAGCATTTT.

This clonotype was seen ten or more times. This chain links TRBV28 with TRBJ2-5; 7 bases fit TRBD1. Trimming removed 9 bases from V and 6 bases from J; junction bases left unmatched: 7. Germline V gene lookup returns CDR1 MDHEN and CDR2 SYDVKM. This CDR3 has 12 amino acids. CDR3 coding DNA: TGTGCCAGTTTAGGGACAGTGAAGACCCAGTACTTC. It is translated as CASLGTVKTQYF.

This clonotype came up a few times. The CDR3 here is CASRSGTGANQPQHF. Written as DNA, the CDR3 is TGTGCCAGTCGATCCGGGACAGGGGCGAATCAGCCCCAGCATTTT. The genes are TRBV19 and TRBJ1-5, with 10 bases that match TRBD1. CDR1 is LNHDA and CDR2 is SQIVND in the germline V gene (reference sequence). The CDR3 runs to 15 residues. J lost 4 bases, V lost 8 bases, and 8 bases had no gene match.

This clonotype appeared many times. The gene calls are TRBV7-3 and TRBJ2-2; 9 bases agree with TRBD2. CDR3 length: 17 residues. Germline lookup yields CDR1 SGHTA and CDR2 FQGTGA. V shed 2 bases and J 1 base; nucleotides not matched to a gene: 5. The CDR3 nucleotides are TGTGCCAGCAGCTTACGCCTAGCGGGGCTGAACACCGGGGAGCTGTTTTTT. It is translated as CASSLRLAGLNTGELFF.

The chain has TRBV18 and TRBJ1-4, with D perhaps matching TRBD1 (6 bases). Germline loops: CDR1 KGHSH, CDR2 LQKENI. The length of the CDR3 is 17 residues. Trimming stripped 4 bases from V and 8 bases from J, with 23 bases between. CDR3 sequence: CASSLRLSQGKREKLFF. CDR3 coding DNA: TGTGCCAGCTCACTAAGACTAAGCCAGGGGAAACGAGAAAAACTGTTTTTT.

This clonotype was counted ten times or more. The chain uses TRBV20-1 and TRBJ2-2; D is unresolved. The CDR3 sequence is 15 residues long. The V and J ends lost 1 base and 2 bases respectively, with 11 bases between them. The germline CDR1 and CDR2 sequences are DFQATT and SNEGSKA (reference sequence). The CDR3 region has the DNA TGCAGTGCTAGAGTAGGTGGTCGTAACACCGGGGAGCTGTTTTTT. It specifies CSARVGGRNTGELFF.

This clonotype was counted ten times or more. J is TRBJ1-2 and V is TRBV5-8; D unclear. The CDR3 totals 16 residues. The germline CDR1 and CDR2 sequences are SGHTS and YDEGEE. Trimming took 7 bases from V and 4 from J, leaving 23 bases between them. The CDR3 coding sequence is TGTGCCAGCGTCGTATATCATCCACGAAAGACCTATGGCTACACCTTC. This codes for CASVVYHPRKTYGYTF.

This clonotype was recorded at least ten times. The gene calls are TRBV13 and TRBJ1-2; 9 bases are shared with TRBD1. Germline loops: CDR1 PRHDT, CDR2 FYEKMQ (reference sequence). J lost 8 bases, V lost 5 bases, and 3 bases had no gene match. This CDR3 comprises 12 residues. CDR3 sequence reads: CASSLDRGGYTF. CDR3 sequence (DNA): TGTGCCAGCAGCCTCGACAGGGGGGGCTACACCTTC.

The genes are TRBV6-2 or TRBV6-3 and TRBJ2-7; D may be TRBD2 (5 bases). The end of the DNA is better explained by TRBJ2-5, so the J call may be wrong. Germline loops: CDR1 MNHEY, CDR2 SVGEGT. This CDR3 is 13 amino acids long. The chain's CDR3 is CASSYGGQETQYF. The DNA for the CDR3 is TGTGCCAGCAGTTACGGCGGGCAAGAGACCCAGTACTTC.

This clonotype turned up a few times. This may be a read error: a much more frequent sequence differs by one nucleotide. This chain uses TRBV2 with TRBJ1-5, with D unresolved. The CDR3 is 15 residues long. Looked up from germline, CDR1 is SNHLY and CDR2 is FYNNEI. V dropped 6 bases and J dropped 7 bases, with 19 bases sitting between them. The DNA for the CDR3 is TGTGCCAGCAGGCCGGTCAGCCCAGATGGACAGCCCCAGCATTTT. Protein product: CASRPVSPDGQPQHF.

This clonotype has only a few counts. The chain carries TRBV4-1 and TRBJ2-1, with 11 bases lining up with TRBD2. The CDR3 extends over 15 amino acids. Trimming cost V 2 bases and J 5 bases; bases outside gene matches: 2. The germline gives CDR1 MGHRA, CDR2 YSYEKL. In DNA form, the CDR3 reads TGCGCCAGCAGCCAACCGACTAGCGGGAACAATGAGCAGTTCTTC. Amino acid sequence: CASSQPTSGNNEQFF.

Worth noting for this clonotype: This may be a read error, as it is one base from a much larger clone. This rearrangement joins TRBV20-1 to TRBJ1-4; D unresolved. Germline V gene sequence: CDR1 DFQATT, CDR2 SNEGSKA (reference sequence). The CDR3 consists of 13 residues. This CDR3 reads CGARDPSNEKLFF. The CDR3 DNA sequence: TGCGGTGCTAGAGATCCAAGTAATGAAAAACTGTTTTTT.

This clonotype has at least ten counts. The rearrangement joins TRBV4-1 to TRBJ1-2; TRBD1 agrees at 7 bases. V shed 4 bases, J shed 0 bases, and the junction held 5 bases outside the gene matches. Germline values: CDR1 MGHRA, CDR2 YSYEKL. The length of the CDR3 is 15 residues. The CDR3 here is CASSLGTEANYGYTF. CDR3 coding DNA: TGCGCCAGCAGCCTGGGGACAGAAGCTAACTATGGCTACACCTTC.